A selection of T cell receptor beta chains follows, all from one sample in a study of blood T cell repertoires in COVID-19. Clones were sequenced by immunoSEQ multiplex PCR, and TCRdb holds only the in-frame ones, with some missing. The sample lists about 140,000 clones, around 86% seen once, with approximately 40% in the top ten. Sequencing was carried out using peripheral blood. Receptors originate from a man over 45 who had recovered from COVID-19. The CDR3 runs from the conserved cysteine through the conserved F or W.

V gene,J gene,CDR3 protein
TRBV7-3,TRBJ2-1,CASSLTGGRNNEQFF
TRBV10-3,TRBJ1-4,CAISESTPGQGDEKLFF
TRBV5-1,TRBJ2-5,CASSRTGTSGQETQYF
TRBV4-2,TRBJ1-4,CASSQATGRAEKLFF
TRBV7-2,TRBJ2-7,CASSLGRDYEQYF
TRBV4-1,TRBJ1-2,CASSQPRQGPNYGYTF
TRBV20-1,TRBJ2-7,CSASGTSGGFYEQYF
TRBV6-5,TRBJ2-7,CASSYPYGGVGNEQYF
TRBV27,TRBJ1-4,CASSPDRRYEKLFF
TRBV4-1,TRBJ2-1,CASSLRQGQGNEQFF
TRBV9,TRBJ2-2,CASSVALRANTGELFF
TRBV18,TRBJ2-5,CASSRPGTASQETQYF
TRBV19,TRBJ2-2,CASSWGSGDTGELFF
TRBV5-6,TRBJ1-1,CASSSRDIAEAFF
TRBV4-1,TRBJ1-2,CASSQGFRAANYGYTF
TRBV28,TRBJ1-2,CASSLTGVSYGYTF
TRBV19,TRBJ1-1,CASSIRRGAGGMNTEAFF
TRBV7-9,TRBJ2-1,CASSSGQGAVNEQFF
TRBV6-5,TRBJ2-3,CASNSPPTDTQYF
TRBV4-3,TRBJ1-5,CASSQDWPDNQPQHF
TRBV2,TRBJ1-2,CASSREVGYTF
TRBV5-8,TRBJ2-7,CASSLEGAGVSYEQYF
TRBV9,TRBJ1-4,CASSPTGQGMFYEKLFF
TRBV6-2/TRBV6-3,TRBJ2-2,CASSYQQGGELFF
TRBV21-1,TRBJ1-6,CASSKGQGTTGSYNSPLHF
TRBV9,TRBJ2-6,CASSGLKDRENLWGANVLTF
TRBV10-3,TRBJ2-6,CAISAGDRGSGANVLTF
TRBV10-1,TRBJ2-5,CASSESNGQETQYF
TRBV30,TRBJ2-7,CAWSVGGQGLYEQYF
TRBV7-8,TRBJ2-6,CASSLWGPGQGATGANVLTF
TRBV2,TRBJ2-7,CASSEGTSGVWAHYEQYF
TRBV20-1,TRBJ1-1,CSASGVNTEAFF
TRBV19,TRBJ2-3,CASKVAGNTDTQYF
TRBV5-1,TRBJ1-2,CASSLDRVDYGYTF
TRBV10-3,TRBJ2-1,CAISEDTTGGYEQFF
TRBV5-6,TRBJ1-1,CASSGQTGGGMNTEAFF
TRBV18,TRBJ1-2,CASSPLTGTGDYGYTF
TRBV18,TRBJ1-6,CASSPRNRVRNSPLHF
TRBV3-1/TRBV3-2,TRBJ1-6,CASSPSGSDGTNSPLHF
TRBV6-5,TRBJ1-6,CASTGQGNSPLHF
TRBV9,TRBJ2-3,CASNERTSGTDTQYF